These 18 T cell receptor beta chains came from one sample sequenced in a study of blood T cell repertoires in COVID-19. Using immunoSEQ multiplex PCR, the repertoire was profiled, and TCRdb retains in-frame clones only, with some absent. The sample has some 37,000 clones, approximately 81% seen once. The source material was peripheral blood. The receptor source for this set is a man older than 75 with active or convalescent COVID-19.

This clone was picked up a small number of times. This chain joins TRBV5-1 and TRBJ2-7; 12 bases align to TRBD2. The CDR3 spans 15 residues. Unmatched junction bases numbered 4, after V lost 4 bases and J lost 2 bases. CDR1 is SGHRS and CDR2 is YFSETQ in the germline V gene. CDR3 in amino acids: CASSAGLAGTYEQYF. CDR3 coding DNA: TGCGCCAGCAGCGCCGGACTAGCGGGAACCTACGAGCAGTACTTC.

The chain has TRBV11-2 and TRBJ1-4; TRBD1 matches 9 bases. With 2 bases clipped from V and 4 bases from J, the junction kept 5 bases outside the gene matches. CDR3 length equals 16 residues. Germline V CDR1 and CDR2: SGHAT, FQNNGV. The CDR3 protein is CASSLLKGQGNEKLFF. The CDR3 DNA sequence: TGTGCCAGCAGCTTACTTAAGGGACAGGGTAATGAAAAACTGTTTTTT.

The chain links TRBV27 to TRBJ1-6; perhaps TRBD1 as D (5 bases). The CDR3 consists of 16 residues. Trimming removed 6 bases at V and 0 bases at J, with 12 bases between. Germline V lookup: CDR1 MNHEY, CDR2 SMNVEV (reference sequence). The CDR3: CASRALGASYNSPLHF. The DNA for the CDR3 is TGTGCCAGCAGGGCCCTTGGGGCCTCCTATAATTCACCCCTCCACTTT.

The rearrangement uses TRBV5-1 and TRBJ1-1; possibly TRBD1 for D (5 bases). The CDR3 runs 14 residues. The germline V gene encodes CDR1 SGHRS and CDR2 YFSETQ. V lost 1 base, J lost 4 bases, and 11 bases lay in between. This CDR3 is CASSLTGFATEAFF. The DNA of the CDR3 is TGCGCCAGCAGCTTGACAGGTTTTGCCACTGAAGCTTTCTTT. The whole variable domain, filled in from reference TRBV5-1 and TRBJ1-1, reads KAGVTQTPRYLIKTRGQQVTLSCSPISGHRSVSWYQQTPGQGLQFLFEYFSETQRNKGNFPGRFSGRQFSNSRSEMNVSTLELGDSALYLCASSLTGFATEAFFGQGTRLTVV.

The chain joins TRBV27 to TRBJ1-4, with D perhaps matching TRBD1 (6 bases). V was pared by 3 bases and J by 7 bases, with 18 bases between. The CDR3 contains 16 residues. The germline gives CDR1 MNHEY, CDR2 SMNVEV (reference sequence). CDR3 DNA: TGTGCCAGCAGTTTTTTATTAGGGGGTAGCATTGAAAAACTGTTTTTT. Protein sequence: CASSFLLGGSIEKLFF.

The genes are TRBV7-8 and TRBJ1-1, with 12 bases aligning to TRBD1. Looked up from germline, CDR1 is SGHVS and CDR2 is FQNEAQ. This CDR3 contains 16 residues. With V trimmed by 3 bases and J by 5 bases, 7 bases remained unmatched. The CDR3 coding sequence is TGTGCCAGCAGCTTGGGGGACAGGGGGCGCGGAACTGAAGCTTTCTTT. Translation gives CASSLGDRGRGTEAFF.

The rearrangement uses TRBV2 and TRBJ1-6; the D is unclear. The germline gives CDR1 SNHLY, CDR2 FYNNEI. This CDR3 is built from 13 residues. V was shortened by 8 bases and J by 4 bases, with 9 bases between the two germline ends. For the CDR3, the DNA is TGTGCCAGCCGGACTGAGTATAATTCACCCCTCCACTTT. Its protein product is CASRTEYNSPLHF.

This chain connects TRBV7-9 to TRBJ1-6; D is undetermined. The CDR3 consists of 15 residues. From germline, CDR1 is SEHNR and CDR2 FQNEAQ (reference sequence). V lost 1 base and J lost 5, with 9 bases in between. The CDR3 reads CASSLGGSNNSPLHF. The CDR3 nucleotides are TGTGCCAGCAGCTTAGGCGGATCAAATAATTCACCCCTCCACTTT.

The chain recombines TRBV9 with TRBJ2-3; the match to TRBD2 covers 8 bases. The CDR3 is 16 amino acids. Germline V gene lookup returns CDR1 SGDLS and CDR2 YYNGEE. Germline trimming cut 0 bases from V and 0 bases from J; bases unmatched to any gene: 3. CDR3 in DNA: TGTGCCAGCAGCGTAGGGACTAGCCGGAGCACAGATACGCAGTATTTT. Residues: CASSVGTSRSTDTQYF.

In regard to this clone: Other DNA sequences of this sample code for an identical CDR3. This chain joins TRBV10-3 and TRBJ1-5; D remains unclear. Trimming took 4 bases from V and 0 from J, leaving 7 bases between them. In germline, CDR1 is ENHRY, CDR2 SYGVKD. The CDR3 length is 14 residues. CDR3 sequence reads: CAISAAGSNQPQHF. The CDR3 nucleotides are TGTGCCATCAGTGCGGCGGGTAGCAATCAGCCCCAGCATTTT.

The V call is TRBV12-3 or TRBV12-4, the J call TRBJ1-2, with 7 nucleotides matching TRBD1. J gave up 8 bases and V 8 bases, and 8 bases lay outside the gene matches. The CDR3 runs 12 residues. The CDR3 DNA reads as TGTGCCAGCCGGGAGGGGGCGGGCGGCTACACCTTC. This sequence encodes CASREGAGGYTF.

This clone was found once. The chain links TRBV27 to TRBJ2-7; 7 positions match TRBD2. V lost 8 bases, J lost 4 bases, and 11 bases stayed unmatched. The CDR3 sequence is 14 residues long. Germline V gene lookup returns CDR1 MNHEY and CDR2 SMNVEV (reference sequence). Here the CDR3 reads CASGRGGSTYEQYF. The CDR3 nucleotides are TGTGCCAGCGGGAGGGGCGGGAGCACTTACGAGCAGTACTTC.

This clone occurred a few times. In DNA, the CDR3 is TGTGCCAGCAGCTTAGTACAGGGGAACACCATATATTTT. Translated, it gives CASSLVQGNTIYF. This chain links TRBV7-2 with TRBJ1-3, with TRBD1 identical over 7 bases. Trimming removed 1 base from V and 7 bases from J; junction bases left unmatched: 1. The CDR3 extends over 13 amino acids. Germline CDR1 SGHTA, CDR2 FQGNSA. Full variable domain (rest looked up from reference TRBV7-2 and TRBJ1-3): GAGVSQSPSNKVTEKGKDVELRCDPISGHTALYWYRQSLGQGLEFLIYFQGNSAPDKSGLPSDRFSAERTGGSVSTLTIQRTQQEDSAVYLCASSLVQGNTIYFGEGSWLTVV.

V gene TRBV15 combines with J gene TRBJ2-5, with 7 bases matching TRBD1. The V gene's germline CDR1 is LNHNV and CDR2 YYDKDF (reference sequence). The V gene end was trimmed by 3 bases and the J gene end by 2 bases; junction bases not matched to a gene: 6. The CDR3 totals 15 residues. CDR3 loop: CATSRAQGQQETQYF. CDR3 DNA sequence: TGTGCCACCAGCAGGGCCCAGGGACAGCAAGAGACCCAGTACTTC.

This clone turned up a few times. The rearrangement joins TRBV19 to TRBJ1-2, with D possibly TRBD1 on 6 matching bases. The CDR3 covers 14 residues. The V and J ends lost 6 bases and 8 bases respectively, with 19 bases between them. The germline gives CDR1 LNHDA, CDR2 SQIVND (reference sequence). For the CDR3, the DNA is TGTGCCAGTAGGGCCGGCCAGGGGCCGGTAGGCTACACCTTC. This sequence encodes CASRAGQGPVGYTF.

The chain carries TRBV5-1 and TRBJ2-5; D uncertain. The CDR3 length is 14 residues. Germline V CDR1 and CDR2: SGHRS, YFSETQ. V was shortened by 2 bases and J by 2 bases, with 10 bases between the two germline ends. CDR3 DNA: TGCGCCAGCAGCTTCAACAGCTTACAAGAGACCCAGTACTTC. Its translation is CASSFNSLQETQYF.

For the CDR3, the DNA is TGTGCCAGCAGCTTACAGGGGGCTATTGGAGAGACCCAGTACTTC. It encodes CASSLQGAIGETQYF. The chain uses TRBV7-7 and TRBJ2-5; TRBD1 agrees at 8 bases. This CDR3 contains 15 residues. V trimming: 2 bases; J trimming: 4 bases; junction bases outside the gene matches: 6. The germline gives CDR1 SSHAT, CDR2 FNYEAQ (reference sequence). Full variable domain (rest looked up from reference TRBV7-7 and TRBJ2-5): GAGVSQSPRYKVTKRGQDVTLRCDPISSHATLYWYQQALGQGPEFLTYFNYEAQPDKSGLPSDRFSAERPEGSISTLTIQRTEQRDSAMYRCASSLQGAIGETQYFGPGTRLLVL.

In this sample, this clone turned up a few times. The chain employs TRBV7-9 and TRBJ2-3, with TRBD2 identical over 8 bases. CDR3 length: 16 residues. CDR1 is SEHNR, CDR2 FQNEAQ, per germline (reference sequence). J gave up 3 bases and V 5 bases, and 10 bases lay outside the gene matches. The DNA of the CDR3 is TGTGCCAGCAGCCCCCGCGGGAGGTCTGGAACAGATACGCAGTATTTT. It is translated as CASSPRGRSGTDTQYF.